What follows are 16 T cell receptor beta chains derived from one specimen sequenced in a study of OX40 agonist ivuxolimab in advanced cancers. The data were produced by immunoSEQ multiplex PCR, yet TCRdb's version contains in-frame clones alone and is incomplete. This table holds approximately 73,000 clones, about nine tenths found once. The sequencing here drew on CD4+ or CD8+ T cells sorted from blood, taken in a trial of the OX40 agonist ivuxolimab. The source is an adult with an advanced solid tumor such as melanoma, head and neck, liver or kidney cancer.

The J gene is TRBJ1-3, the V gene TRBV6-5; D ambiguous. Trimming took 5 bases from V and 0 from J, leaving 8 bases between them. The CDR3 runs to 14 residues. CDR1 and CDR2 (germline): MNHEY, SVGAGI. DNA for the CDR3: TGTGCCAGCAGTCCCGGTATCTCTGGAAACACCATATATTTT. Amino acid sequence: CASSPGISGNTIYF.

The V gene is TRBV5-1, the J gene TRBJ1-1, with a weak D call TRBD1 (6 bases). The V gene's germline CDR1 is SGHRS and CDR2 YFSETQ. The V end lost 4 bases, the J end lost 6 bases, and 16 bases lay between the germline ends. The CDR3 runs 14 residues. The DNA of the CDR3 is TGCGCCAGCAGCGCGACGGCGGGGGCTTCTGAAGCTTTCTTT. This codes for CASSATAGASEAFF.

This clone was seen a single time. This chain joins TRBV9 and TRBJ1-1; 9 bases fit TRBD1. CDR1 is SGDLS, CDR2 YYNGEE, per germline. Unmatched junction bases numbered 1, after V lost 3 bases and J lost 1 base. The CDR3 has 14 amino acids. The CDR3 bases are TGTGCCAGCAGCGGGGGACAGGGGAACACTGAAGCTTTCTTT. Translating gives CASSGGQGNTEAFF. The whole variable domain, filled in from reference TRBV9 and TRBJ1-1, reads DSGVTQTPKHLITATGQRVTLRCSPRSGDLSVYWYQQSLDQGLQFLIQYYNGEERAKGNILERFSAQQFPDLHSELNLSSLELGDSALYFCASSGGQGNTEAFFGQGTRLTVV.

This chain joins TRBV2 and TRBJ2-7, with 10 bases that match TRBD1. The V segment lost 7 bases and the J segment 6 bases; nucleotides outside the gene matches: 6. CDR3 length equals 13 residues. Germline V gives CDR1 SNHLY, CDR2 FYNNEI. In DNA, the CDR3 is TGTGCCAGCAAAGGACAGGGGGTAACCGAGCAGTACTTC. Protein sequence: CASKGQGVTEQYF. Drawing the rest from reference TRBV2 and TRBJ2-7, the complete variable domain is EPEVTQTPSHQVTQMGQEVILRCVPISNHLYFYWYRQILGQKVEFLVSFYNNEISEKSEIFDDQFSVERPDGSNFTLKIRSTKLEDSAMYFCASKGQGVTEQYFGPGTRLTVT.

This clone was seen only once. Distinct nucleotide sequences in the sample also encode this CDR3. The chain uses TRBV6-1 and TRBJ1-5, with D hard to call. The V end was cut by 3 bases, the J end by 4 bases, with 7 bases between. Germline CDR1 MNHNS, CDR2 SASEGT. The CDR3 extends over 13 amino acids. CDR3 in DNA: TGTGCCAGCAGTGATATATCAAATCAGCCCCAGCATTTT. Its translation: CASSDISNQPQHF.

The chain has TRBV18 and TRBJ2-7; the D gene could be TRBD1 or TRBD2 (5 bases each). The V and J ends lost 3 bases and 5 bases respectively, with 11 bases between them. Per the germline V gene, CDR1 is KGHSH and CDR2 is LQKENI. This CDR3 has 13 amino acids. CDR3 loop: CASSPSREHEQYF. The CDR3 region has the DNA TGTGCCAGCTCACCGTCCAGGGAGCACGAGCAGTACTTC.

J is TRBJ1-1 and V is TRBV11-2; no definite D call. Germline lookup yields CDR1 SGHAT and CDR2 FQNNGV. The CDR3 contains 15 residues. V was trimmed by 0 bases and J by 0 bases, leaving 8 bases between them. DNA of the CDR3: TGTGCCAGCAGCTTAGAGCTGATAATGAACACTGAAGCTTTCTTT. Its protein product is CASSLELIMNTEAFF.

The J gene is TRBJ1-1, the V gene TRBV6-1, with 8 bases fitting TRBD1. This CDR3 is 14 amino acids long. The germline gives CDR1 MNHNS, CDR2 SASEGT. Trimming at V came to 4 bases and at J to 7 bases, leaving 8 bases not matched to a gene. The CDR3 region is CASSVPGTGNEAFF. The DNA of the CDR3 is TGTGCCAGCAGTGTCCCCGGGACAGGAAATGAAGCTTTCTTT.

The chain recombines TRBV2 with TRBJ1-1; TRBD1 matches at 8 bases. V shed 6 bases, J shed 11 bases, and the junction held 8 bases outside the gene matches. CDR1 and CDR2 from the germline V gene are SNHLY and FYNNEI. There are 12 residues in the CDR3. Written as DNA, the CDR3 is TGTGCCAGCAGGGTAAACAGGGGGGCGGCTTTCTTT. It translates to CASRVNRGAAFF.

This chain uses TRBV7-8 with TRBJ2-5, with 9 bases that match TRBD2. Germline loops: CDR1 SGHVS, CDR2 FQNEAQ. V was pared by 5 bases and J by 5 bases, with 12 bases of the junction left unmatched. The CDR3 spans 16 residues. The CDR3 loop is CASSPREGLAGETQYF. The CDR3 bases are TGTGCCAGCAGCCCGAGAGAAGGGCTAGCGGGGGAGACCCAGTACTTC.

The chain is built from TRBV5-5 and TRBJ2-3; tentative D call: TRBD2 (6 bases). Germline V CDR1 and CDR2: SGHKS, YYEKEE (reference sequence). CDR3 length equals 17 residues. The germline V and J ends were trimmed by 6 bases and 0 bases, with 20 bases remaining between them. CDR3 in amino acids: CASNPNPGGESTDTQYF. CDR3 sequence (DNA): TGTGCCAGCAACCCCAATCCCGGGGGTGAAAGCACAGATACGCAGTATTTT.

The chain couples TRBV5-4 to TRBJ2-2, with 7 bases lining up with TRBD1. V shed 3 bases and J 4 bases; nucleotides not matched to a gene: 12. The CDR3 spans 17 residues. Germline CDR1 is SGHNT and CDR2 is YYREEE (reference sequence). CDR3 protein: CASSSQTGTLSTGELFF. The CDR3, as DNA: TGTGCCAGCAGCTCTCAGACAGGGACCTTATCCACCGGGGAGCTGTTTTTT. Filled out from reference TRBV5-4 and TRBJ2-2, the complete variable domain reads ETGVTQSPTHLIKTRGQQVTLRCSSQSGHNTVSWYQQALGQGPQFIFQYYREEENGRGNFPPRFSGLQFPNYSSELNVNALELDDSALYLCASSSQTGTLSTGELFFGEGSRLTVL.

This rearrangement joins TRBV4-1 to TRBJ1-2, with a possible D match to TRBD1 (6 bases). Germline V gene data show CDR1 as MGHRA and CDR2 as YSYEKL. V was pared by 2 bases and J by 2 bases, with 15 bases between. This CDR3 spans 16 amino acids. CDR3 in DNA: TGCGCCAGCAGCCAACGTGCGGACAGCCAAAACTATGGCTACACCTTC. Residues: CASSQRADSQNYGYTF.

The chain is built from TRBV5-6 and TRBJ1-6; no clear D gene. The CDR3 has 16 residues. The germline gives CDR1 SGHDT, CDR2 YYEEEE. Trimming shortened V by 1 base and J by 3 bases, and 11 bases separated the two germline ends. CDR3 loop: CASSLRRLLYNSPLHF. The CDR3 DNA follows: TGTGCCAGCAGCTTGCGTAGACTTCTCTATAATTCACCCCTCCACTTT.

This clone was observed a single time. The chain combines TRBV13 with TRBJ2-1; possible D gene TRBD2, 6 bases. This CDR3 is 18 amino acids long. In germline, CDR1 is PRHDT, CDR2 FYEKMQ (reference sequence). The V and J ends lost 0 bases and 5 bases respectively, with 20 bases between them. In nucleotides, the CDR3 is TGTGCCAGCAGCTTAGGCCTAATAGGAGGGGCAATCAACAATGAGCAGTTCTTC. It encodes CASSLGLIGGAINNEQFF. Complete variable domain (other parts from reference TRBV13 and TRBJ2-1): AAGVIQSPRHLIKEKRETATLKCYPIPRHDTVYWYQQGPGQDPQFLISFYEKMQSDKGSIPDRFSAQQFSDYHSELNMSSLELGDSALYFCASSLGLIGGAINNEQFFGPGTRLTVL.

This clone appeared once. CDR3 in DNA: TGTGCCATCAGCCCGGGTAGCGGGGGCCGCACAGATACGCAGTATTTT. It specifies CAISPGSGGRTDTQYF. The chain uses TRBV10-3 and TRBJ2-3, with TRBD2 identical over 9 bases. Unmatched junction bases numbered 8, after V lost 6 bases and J lost 1 base. The CDR3 extends over 16 amino acids. Per germline, CDR1 ENHRY and CDR2 SYGVKD.